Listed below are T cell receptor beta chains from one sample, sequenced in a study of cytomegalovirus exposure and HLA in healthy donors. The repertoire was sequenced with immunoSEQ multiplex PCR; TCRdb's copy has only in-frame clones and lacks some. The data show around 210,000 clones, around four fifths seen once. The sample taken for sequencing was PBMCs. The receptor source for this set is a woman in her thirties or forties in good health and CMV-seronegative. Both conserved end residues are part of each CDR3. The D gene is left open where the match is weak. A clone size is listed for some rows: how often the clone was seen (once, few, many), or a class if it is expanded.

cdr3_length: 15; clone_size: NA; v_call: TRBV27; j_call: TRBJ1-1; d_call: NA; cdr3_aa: CASSLVATGLTEAFF; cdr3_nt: TGTGCCAGCAGTTTAGTCGCCACAGGTCTCACTGAAGCTTTCTTT
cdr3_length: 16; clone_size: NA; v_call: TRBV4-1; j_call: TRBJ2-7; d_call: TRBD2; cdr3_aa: CASSQDGSGKTYEQYF; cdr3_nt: TGCGCCAGCAGCCAAGATGGGAGCGGGAAAACCTACGAGCAGTACTTC
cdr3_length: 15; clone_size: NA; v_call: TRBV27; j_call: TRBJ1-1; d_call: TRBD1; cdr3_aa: CASSPRTGRSTEAFF; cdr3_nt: TGTGCCAGCAGTCCCCGGACAGGGAGGTCCACTGAAGCTTTCTTT
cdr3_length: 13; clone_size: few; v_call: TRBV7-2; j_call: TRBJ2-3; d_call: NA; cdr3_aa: CASHPRRGESQYF; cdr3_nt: TGTGCCAGCCATCCTAGGAGGGGAGAGTCGCAGTATTTT
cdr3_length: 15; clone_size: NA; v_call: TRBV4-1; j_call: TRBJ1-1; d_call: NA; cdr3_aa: CASSPLVTVNTEAFF; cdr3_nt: TGCGCCAGCAGCCCCCTTGTGACAGTGAACACTGAAGCTTTCTTT
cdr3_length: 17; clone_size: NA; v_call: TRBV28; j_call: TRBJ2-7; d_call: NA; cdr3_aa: CASSLIDGTLGPYEQYF; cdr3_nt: TGTGCCAGCAGTTTAATCGACGGGACACTAGGCCCATACGAGCAGTACTTC
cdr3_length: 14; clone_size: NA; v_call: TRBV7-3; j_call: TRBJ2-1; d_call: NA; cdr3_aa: CASSSGHPYNEQFF; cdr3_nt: TGTGCCAGCAGCTCGGGACATCCCTACAATGAGCAGTTCTTC
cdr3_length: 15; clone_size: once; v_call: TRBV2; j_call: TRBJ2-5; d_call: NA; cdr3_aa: CASSEGQGARETQYF; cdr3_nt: TGTGCCAGCAGTGAGGGGCAGGGTGCGAGAGAGACCCAGTACTTC
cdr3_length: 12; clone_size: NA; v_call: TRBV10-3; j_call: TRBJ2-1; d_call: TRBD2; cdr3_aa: CAITGGRNEQFF; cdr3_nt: TGTGCCATCACCGGCGGGAGGAATGAGCAGTTCTTC
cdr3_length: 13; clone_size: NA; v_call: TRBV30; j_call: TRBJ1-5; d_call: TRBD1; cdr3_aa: CAWRGQGGQPQHF; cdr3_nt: TGTGCCTGGAGGGGACAGGGTGGCCAGCCCCAGCATTTT
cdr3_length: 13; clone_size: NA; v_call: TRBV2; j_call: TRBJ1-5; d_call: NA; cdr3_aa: CASSAGSQQPQHF; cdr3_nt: TGTGCCAGCAGTGCGGGGAGTCAGCAGCCCCAGCATTTT
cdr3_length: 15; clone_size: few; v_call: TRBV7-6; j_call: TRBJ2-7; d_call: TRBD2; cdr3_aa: CASSPVSGGRYEQYF; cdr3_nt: TGTGCCAGCAGCCCGGTTAGCGGGGGACGCTACGAGCAGTACTTC
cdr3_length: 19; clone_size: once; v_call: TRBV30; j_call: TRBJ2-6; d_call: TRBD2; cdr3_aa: CAWSDEGLAGGSGANVLTF; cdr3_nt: TGTGCCTGGAGTGACGAGGGACTAGCGGGAGGAAGTGGGGCCAACGTCCTGACTTTC
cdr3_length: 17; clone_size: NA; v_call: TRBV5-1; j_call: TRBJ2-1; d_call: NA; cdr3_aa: CASSPEVDNDFGHEQFF; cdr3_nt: TGCGCCAGCAGCCCGGAAGTGGACAACGACTTCGGGCATGAGCAGTTCTTC